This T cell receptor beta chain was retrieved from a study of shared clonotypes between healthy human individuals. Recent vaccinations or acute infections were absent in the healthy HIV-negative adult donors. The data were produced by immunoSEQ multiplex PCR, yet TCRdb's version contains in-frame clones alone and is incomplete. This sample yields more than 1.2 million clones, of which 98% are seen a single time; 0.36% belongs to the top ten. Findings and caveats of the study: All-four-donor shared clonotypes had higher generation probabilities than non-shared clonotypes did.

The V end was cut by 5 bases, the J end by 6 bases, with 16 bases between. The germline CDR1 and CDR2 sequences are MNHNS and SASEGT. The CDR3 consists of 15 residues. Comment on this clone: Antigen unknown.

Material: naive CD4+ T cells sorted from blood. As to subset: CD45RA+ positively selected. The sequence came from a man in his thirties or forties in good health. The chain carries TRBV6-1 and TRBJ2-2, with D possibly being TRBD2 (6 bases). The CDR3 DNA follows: TGTGCCAGCAGTACATTAACGCGGGACCCCGGGGAGCTGTTTTTT. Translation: CASSTLTRDPGELFF.